This T cell receptor (beta chain) stems from a study of control samples from healthy donors and cancer patients. Assay used: immunoSEQ multiplex PCR; TCRdb lists only in-frame clones, some missing. The table includes 100,000 to 150,000 clones, around nine tenths detected once. Germline V CDR1 and CDR2: SGHAT, FQDESV (reference sequence). The V end was cut by 6 bases, the J end by 9 bases, with 17 bases between. The CDR3 totals 14 residues. This clone was observed once. The source material was blood. This clonotype was obtained from a man younger than 35 in good health. The chain has TRBV11-1 and TRBJ2-2; maybe TRBD1 (5 bases). The CDR3 loop is CASRPTGTDRELFF. Written as DNA, the CDR3 is TGTGCCAGCAGGCCCACAGGAACCGACCGGGAGCTGTTTTTT.